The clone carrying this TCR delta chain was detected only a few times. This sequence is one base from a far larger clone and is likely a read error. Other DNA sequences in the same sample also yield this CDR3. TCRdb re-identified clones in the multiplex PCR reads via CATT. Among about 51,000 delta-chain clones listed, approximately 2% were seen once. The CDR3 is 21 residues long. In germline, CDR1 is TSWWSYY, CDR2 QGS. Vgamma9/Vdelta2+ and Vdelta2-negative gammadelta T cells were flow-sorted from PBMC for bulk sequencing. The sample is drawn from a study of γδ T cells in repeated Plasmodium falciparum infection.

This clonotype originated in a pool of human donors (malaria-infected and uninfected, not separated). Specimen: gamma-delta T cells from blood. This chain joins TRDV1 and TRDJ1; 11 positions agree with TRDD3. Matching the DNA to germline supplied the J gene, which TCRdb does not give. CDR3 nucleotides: TGTGCCCTTGGGGAAGGAACTTTATCCGTACTGGGGGATAGGGGCACCGATAAACTCATCTTT. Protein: CALGEGTLSVLGDRGTDKLIF.